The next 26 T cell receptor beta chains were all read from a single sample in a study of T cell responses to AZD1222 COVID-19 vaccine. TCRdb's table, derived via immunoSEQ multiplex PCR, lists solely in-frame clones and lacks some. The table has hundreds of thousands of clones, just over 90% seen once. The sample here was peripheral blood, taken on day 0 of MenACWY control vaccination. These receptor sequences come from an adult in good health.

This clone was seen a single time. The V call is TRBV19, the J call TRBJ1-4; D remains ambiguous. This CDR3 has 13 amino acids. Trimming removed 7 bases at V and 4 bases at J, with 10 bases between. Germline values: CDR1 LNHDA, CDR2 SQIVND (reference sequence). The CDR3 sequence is CASNRRVNEKLFF. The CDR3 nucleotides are TGTGCCAGTAATCGCCGGGTTAATGAAAAACTGTTTTTT.

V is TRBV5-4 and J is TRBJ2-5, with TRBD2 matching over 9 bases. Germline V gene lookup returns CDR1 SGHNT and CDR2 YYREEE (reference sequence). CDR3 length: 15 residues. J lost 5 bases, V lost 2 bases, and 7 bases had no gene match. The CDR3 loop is CASSFYLAGQETQYF. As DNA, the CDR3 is TGTGCCAGCAGCTTCTATCTAGCGGGGCAGGAGACCCAGTACTTC.

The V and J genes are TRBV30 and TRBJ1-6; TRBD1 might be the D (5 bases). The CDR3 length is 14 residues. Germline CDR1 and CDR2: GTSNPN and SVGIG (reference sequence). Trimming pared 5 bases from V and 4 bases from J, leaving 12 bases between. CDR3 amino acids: CAWLGTQYNSPLHF. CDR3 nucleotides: TGTGCCTGGCTGGGGACTCAATATAATTCACCCCTCCACTTT.

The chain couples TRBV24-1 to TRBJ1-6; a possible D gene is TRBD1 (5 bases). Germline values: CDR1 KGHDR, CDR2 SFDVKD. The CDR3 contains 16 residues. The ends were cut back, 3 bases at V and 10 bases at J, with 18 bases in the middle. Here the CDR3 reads CATSDGWTARGSPLHF. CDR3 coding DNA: TGTGCCACCAGTGATGGGTGGACTGCCCGGGGGTCACCCCTCCACTTT.

This chain's CDR3 is CASRTGTGHYGYTF. CDR3 coding DNA: TGTGCCAGCAGAACCGGGACAGGCCATTATGGCTACACCTTC. The chain is built from TRBV21-1 and TRBJ1-2; the table's D gene call, TRBD1, was not cross checked with the DNA. TRBV21-1 is given as a pseudogene. This CDR3 contains 14 residues.

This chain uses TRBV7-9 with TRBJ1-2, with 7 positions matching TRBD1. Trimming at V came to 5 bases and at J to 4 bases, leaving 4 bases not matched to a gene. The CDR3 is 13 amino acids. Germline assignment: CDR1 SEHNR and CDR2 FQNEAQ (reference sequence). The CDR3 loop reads CASSVAGGYGYTF. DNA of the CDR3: TGTGCCAGCAGCGTCGCAGGGGGCTATGGCTACACCTTC.

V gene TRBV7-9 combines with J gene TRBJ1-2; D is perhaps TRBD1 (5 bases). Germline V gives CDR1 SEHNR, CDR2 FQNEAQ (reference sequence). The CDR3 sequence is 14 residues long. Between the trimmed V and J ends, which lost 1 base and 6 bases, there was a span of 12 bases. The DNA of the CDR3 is TGTGCCAGCAGCTTAGGGAGCGAGGGGCATGGCTACACCTTC. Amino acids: CASSLGSEGHGYTF.

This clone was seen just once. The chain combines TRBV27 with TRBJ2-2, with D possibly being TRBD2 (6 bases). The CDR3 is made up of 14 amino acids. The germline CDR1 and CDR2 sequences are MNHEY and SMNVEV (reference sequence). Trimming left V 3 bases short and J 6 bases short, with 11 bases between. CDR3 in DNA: TGTGCCAGCAGTTTGGAGGGTGTTTCCGGGGAGCTGTTTTTT. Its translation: CASSLEGVSGELFF.

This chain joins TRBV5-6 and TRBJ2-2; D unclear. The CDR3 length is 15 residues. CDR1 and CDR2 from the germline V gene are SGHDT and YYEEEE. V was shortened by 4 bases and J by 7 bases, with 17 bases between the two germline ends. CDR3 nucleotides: TGTGCCAGCAGCAAAGAAGCCGGGCTGATCGGGGAGCTGTTTTTT. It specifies CASSKEAGLIGELFF.

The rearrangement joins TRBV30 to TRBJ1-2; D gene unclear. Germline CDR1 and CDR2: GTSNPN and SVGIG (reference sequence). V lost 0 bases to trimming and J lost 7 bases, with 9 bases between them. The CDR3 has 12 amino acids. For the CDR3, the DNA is TGTGCCTGGAGTGTAGTGGCTGGTGGCTACACCTTC. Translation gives CAWSVVAGGYTF.

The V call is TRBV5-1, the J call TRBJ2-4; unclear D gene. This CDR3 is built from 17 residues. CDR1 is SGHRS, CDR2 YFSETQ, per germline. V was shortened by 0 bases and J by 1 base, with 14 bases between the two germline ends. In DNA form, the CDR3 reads TGCGCCAGCAGCTTGGGACGCGGCTACCAGGCCAAAAACATTCAGTACTTC. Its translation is CASSLGRGYQAKNIQYF.

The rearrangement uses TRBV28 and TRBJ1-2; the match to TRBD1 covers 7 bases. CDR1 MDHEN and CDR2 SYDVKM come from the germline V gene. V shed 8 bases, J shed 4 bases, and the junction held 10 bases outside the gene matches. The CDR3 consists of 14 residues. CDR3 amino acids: CASGAGQLFYGYTF. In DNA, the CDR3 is TGTGCCAGCGGGGCGGGACAGTTATTCTATGGCTACACCTTC.

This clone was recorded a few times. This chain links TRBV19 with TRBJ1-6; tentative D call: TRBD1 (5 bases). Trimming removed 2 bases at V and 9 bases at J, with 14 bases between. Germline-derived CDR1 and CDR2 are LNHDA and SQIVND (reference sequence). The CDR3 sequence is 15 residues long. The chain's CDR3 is CASSIYSTGGSPLHF. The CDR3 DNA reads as TGTGCCAGTAGTATATATTCGACCGGGGGTTCACCCCTCCACTTT.

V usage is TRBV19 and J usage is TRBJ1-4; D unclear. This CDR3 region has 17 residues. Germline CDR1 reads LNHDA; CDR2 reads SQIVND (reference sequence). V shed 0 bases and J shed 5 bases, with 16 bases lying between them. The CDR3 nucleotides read TGTGCCAGTAGTATAGATCTAAAGGTCCTACTAAATGAAAAACTGTTTTTT. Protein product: CASSIDLKVLLNEKLFF.

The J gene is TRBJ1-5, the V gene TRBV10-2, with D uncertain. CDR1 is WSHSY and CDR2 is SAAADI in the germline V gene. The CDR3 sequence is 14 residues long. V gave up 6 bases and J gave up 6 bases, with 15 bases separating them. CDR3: CASSPTVRGQPQHF. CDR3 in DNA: TGCGCCAGCAGCCCAACCGTTCGAGGTCAGCCCCAGCATTTT.

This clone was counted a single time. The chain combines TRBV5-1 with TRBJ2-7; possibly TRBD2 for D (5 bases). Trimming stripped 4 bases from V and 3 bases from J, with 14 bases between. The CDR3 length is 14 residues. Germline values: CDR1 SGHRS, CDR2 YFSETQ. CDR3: CASSTRNGDYEQYF. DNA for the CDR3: TGCGCCAGCAGCACCCGGAACGGGGACTACGAGCAGTACTTC. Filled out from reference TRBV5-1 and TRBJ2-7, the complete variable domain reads KAGVTQTPRYLIKTRGQQVTLSCSPISGHRSVSWYQQTPGQGLQFLFEYFSETQRNKGNFPGRFSGRQFSNSRSEMNVSTLELGDSALYLCASSTRNGDYEQYFGPGTRLTVT.

This CDR3 reads CASSSMSEKNIQYF. The CDR3 nucleotides read TGTGCCAGCAGCAGTATGTCAGAGAAAAACATTCAGTACTTC. This sequence joins TRBV5-4 and TRBJ2-4; D ambiguous. CDR1 is SGHNT, CDR2 YYREEE, per germline (reference sequence). The germline V and J ends were trimmed by 4 bases and 4 bases, with 12 bases remaining between them. The CDR3 runs 14 residues. Full variable domain (missing parts from reference TRBV5-4 and TRBJ2-4): ETGVTQSPTHLIKTRGQQVTLRCSSQSGHNTVSWYQQALGQGPQFIFQYYREEENGRGNFPPRFSGLQFPNYSSELNVNALELDDSALYLCASSSMSEKNIQYFGAGTRLSVL.

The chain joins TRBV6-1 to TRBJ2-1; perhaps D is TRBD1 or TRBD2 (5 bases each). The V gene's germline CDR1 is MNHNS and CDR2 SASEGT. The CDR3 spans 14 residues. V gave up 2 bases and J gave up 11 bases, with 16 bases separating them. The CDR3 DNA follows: TGTGCCAGCAGTGAATCGGGACGCCAATACCAGCAGTTCTTC. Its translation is CASSESGRQYQQFF.

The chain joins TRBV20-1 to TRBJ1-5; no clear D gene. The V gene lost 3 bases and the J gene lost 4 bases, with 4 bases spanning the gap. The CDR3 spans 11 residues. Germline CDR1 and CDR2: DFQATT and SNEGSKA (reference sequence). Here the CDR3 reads CSASENQPQHF. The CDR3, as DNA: TGCAGTGCTAGTGAGAATCAGCCCCAGCATTTT.

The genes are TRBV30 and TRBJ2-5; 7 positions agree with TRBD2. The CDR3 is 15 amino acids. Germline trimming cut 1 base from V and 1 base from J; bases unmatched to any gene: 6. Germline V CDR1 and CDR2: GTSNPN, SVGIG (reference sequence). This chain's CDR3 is CAWSAGGGIQETQYF. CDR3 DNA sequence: TGTGCCTGGAGTGCCGGGGGAGGGATCCAAGAGACCCAGTACTTC.

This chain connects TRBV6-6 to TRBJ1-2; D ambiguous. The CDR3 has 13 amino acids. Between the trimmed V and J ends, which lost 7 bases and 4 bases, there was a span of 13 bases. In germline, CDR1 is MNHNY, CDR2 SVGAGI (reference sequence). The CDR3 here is CASTFDGGYGYTF. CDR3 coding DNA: TGTGCCAGCACCTTCGACGGTGGCTATGGCTACACCTTC.

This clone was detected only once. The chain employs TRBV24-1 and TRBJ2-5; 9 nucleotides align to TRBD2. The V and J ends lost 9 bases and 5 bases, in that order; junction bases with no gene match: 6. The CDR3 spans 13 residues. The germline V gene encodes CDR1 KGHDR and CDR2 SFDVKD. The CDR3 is CATRGGAGETQYF. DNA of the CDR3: TGTGCCACCCGCGGGGGGGCGGGGGAGACCCAGTACTTC.

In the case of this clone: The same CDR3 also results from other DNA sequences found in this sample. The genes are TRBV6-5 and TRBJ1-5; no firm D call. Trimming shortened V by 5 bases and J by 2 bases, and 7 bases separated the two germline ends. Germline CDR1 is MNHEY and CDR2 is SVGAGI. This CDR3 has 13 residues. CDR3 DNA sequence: TGTGCCAGCAGTCGTTCTGGCAATCAGCCCCAGCATTTT. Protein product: CASSRSGNQPQHF.

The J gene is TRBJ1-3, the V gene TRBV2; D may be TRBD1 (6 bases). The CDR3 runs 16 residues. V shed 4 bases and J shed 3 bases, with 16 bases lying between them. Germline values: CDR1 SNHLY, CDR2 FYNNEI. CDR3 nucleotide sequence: TGTGCCAGCAGTGTAAGGGGGGCCGGGTTTGGAAACACCATATATTTT. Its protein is CASSVRGAGFGNTIYF.

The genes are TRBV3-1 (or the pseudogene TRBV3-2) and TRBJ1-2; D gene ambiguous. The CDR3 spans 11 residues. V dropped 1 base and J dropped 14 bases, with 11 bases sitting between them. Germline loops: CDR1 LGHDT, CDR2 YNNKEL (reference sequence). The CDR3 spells CASSQVNFYTF. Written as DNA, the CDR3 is TGTGCCAGCAGCCAAGTTAATTTTTATACCTTC.

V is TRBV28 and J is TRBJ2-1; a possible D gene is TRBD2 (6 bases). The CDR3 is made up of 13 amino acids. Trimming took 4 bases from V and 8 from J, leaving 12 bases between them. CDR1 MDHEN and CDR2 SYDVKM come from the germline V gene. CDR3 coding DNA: TGTGCCAGCAGTTCTGGGGGGAGGCATGAGCAGTTCTTC. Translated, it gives CASSSGGRHEQFF. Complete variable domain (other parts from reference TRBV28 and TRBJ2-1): DVKVTQSSRYLVKRTGEKVFLECVQDMDHENMFWYRQDPGLGLRLIYFSYDVKMKEKGDIPEGYSVSREKKERFSLILESASTNQTSMYLCASSSGGRHEQFFGPGTRLTVL.